The clone carrying this TCR beta chain turned up a few times. This sample is drawn from a study of cytomegalovirus exposure and HLA in healthy donors. The V segment lost 7 bases and the J segment 3 bases; nucleotides outside the gene matches: 5. Germline CDR1 SNHLY, CDR2 FYNNEI. This CDR3 contains 14 residues. Primers for the PCR totalled 60 Vbeta and 13 Jbeta. The method was immunoSEQ multiplex PCR; TCRdb's version includes in-frame clones alone and lacks a portion of them. Seen here are roughly 110,000 clones, 70% observed once, and the top ten hold just over 8.5%. This rearrangement joins TRBV2 to TRBJ2-3; 9 bases are a match to TRBD1. Material: PBMCs. The clonotype comes from a man aged 25 to 40 in good health and CMV-seropositive. CDR3 sequence reads: CASTGDRVTDTQYF. CDR3 sequence (DNA): TGTGCCAGCACTGGGGACAGGGTGACAGATACGCAGTATTTT. The whole variable domain, filled in from reference TRBV2 and TRBJ2-3, reads EPEVTQTPSHQVTQMGQEVILRCVPISNHLYFYWYRQILGQKVEFLVSFYNNEISEKSEIFDDQFSVERPDGSNFTLKIRSTKLEDSAMYFCASTGDRVTDTQYFGPGTRLTVL.